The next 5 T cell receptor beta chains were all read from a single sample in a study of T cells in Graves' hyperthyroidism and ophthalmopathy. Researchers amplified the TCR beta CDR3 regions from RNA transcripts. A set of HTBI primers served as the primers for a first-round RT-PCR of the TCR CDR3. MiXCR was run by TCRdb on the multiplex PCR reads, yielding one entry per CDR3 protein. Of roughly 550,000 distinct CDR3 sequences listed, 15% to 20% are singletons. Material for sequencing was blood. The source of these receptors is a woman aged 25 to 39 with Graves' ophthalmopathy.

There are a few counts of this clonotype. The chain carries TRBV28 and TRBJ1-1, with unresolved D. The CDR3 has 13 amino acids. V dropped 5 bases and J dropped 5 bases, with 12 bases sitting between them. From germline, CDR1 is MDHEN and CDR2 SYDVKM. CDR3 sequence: CASSEIVGTEAFF. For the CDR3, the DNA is TGTGCCAGCAGTGAGATAGTTGGAACTGAAGCTTTCTTT. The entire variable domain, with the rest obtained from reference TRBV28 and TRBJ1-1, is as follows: DVKVTQSSRYLVKRTGEKVFLECVQDMDHENMFWYRQDPGLGLRLIYFSYDVKMKEKGDIPEGYSVSREKKERFSLILESASTNQTSMYLCASSEIVGTEAFFGQGTRLTVV.

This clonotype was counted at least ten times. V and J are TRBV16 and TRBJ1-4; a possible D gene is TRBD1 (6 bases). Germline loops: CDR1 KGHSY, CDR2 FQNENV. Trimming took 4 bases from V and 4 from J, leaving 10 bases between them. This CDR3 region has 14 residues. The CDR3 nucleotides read TGTGCCAGCAGCCCCGGACAGCTTAATGAAAAACTGTTTTTT. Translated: CASSPGQLNEKLFF.

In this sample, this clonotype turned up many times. The CDR3 DNA sequence: TGTGCCAGCAGCCCCACCCCGCCCGGGACAGTGAACACTGAAGCTTTCTTT. Translating gives CASSPTPPGTVNTEAFF. This chain connects TRBV11-2 to TRBJ1-1, with 7 positions matching TRBD1. The CDR3 sequence is 17 residues long. Germline lookup yields CDR1 SGHAT and CDR2 FQNNGV. V shed 5 bases, J shed 0 bases, and the junction held 12 bases outside the gene matches.

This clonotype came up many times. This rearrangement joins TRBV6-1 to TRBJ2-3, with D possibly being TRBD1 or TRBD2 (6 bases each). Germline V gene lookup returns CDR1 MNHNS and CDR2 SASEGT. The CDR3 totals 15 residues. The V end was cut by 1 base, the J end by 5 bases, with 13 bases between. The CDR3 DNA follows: TGTGCCAGCAGTGAAGAGGGGGGCACAGAAGATACGCAGTATTTT. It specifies CASSEEGGTEDTQYF.

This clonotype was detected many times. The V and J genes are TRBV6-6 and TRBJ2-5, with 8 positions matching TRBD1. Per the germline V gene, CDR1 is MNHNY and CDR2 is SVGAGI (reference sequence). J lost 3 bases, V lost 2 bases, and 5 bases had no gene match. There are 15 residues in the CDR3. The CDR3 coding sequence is TGTGCCAGCAGTTACGTTTCAGGGGGCAAAGAGACCCAGTACTTC. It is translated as CASSYVSGGKETQYF.